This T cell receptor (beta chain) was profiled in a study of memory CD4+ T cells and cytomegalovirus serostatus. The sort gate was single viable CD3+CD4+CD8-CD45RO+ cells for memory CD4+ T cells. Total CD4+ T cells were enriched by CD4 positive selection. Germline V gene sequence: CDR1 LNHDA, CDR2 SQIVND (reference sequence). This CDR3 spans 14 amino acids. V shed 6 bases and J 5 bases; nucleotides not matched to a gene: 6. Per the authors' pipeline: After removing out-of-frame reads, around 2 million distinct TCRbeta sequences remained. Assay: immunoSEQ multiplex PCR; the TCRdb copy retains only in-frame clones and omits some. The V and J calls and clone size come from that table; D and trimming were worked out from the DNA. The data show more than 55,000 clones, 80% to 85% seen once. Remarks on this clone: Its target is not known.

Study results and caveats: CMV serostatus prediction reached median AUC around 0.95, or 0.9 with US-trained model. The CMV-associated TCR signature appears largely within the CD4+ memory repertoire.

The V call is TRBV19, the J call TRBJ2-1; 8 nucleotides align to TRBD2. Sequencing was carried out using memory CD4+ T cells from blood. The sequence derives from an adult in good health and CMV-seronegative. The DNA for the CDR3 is TGTGCCAGTAGCCGGGGGGGCCGCAACAATGAGCAGTTCTTC. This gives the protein CASSRGGRNNEQFF.